These T cell receptor beta chains were read from a single sample in a study of blood T cell repertoires in COVID-19. The assay was immunoSEQ multiplex PCR, and TCRdb's table has in-frame clones only and misses some. This sample carries approximately 280,000 clones, roughly 89% of them seen once, and the ten largest clones take about 6%. Sequenced input: PBMCs or T cells enriched from blood (not recorded which). Source of these receptors: a woman aged 40 to 50 who had recovered from COVID-19. Both conserved end residues are part of each CDR3. The D gene is left open where the match is weak.

>14|TRBJ2-1|TRBD2|TRBV7-2
CASATSGSYNEQFF
TGTGCCAGCGCAACTAGCGGGAGTTACAATGAGCAGTTCTTC
>16|TRBJ2-1|TRBD1|TRBV28
CASSRGSGSSYNEQFF
TGTGCCAGCAGCAGGGGGTCGGGCAGCTCCTACAATGAGCAGTTCTTC
>15|TRBJ2-2|.|TRBV11-1
CASSLQGVSTGELFF
TGTGCCAGCAGCTTACAAGGGGTGAGCACCGGGGAGCTGTTTTTT
>16|TRBJ2-3|.|TRBV2
CASSEAGGGRLDTQYF
TGTGCCAGCAGTGAAGCGGGGGGGGGCCGACTAGATACGCAGTATTTT
>14|TRBJ2-7|.|TRBV6-5
CATIPPGQTYEQYF
TGTGCCACCATTCCACCTGGACAGACCTACGAGCAGTACTTC
>15|TRBJ2-2|TRBD2|TRBV6-1
CASSEVRIAGGELFF
TGTGCCAGCAGTGAAGTTCGGATAGCGGGAGGGGAGCTGTTTTTT
>17|TRBJ1-3|.|TRBV30
CAWKWGGYRSSGNTIYF
TGTGCCTGGAAGTGGGGGGGGTACAGAAGCTCTGGAAACACCATATATTTT
>15|TRBJ2-1|.|TRBV9
CASSARGVSYNEQFF
TGTGCCAGCAGCGCACGCGGGGTCTCCTACAATGAGCAGTTCTTC
>15|TRBJ2-5|.|TRBV19
CASSIVGGQGETQYF
TGTGCCAGTAGTATAGTCGGGGGGCAAGGAGAGACCCAGTACTTC
>16|TRBJ1-5|TRBD1|TRBV7-8
CASSSEGQISNQPQHF
TGTGCCAGCAGCTCAGAGGGACAGATTAGCAATCAGCCCCAGCATTTT
>16|TRBJ2-7|.|TRBV3-1/TRBV3-2
CASSHRGGASSYEQYF
TGTGCCAGCAGCCACCGGGGTGGAGCCAGCTCCTACGAGCAGTACTTC
>15|TRBJ2-7|TRBD1|TRBV25-1
CASSRGQGISYEQYF
TGTGCCAGCAGCCGCGGACAGGGGATCTCCTACGAGCAGTACTTC
>18|TRBJ2-7|.|TRBV21-1
CASSDGQGESSGTYEQYF
TGTGCCAGCAGCGACGGACAGGGGGAATCTAGCGGGACCTACGAGCAGTACTTC
>16|TRBJ2-7|.|TRBV4-2
CASSPTLAPSSYEQYF
TGTGCCAGCAGCCCCACCTTAGCTCCAAGCTCCTACGAGCAGTACTTC
>17|TRBJ2-1|.|TRBV24-1
CATSDARTERQQDEQFF
TGTGCCACCAGTGACGCCCGGACGGAAAGACAACAGGATGAGCAGTTCTTC
>17|TRBJ2-1|.|TRBV4-1
CASSQDPAGEDGGQQFF
TGCGCCAGCAGCCAAGATCCCGCGGGAGAGGACGGGGGCCAGCAGTTCTTC
>15|TRBJ2-3|.|TRBV27
CASRGDRHTKDTQYF
TGTGCCAGCAGGGGAGACAGGCACACCAAAGATACGCAGTATTTT